The clone carrying this T cell receptor (beta chain) showed up just a few times. The target antigen is unknown. The CDR3 is 14 residues long. Per the germline V gene, CDR1 is MNHEY and CDR2 is SVGAGI. V shed 2 bases and J shed 2 bases, with 10 bases lying between them. The data were obtained in a study of Graves' ophthalmopathy and Graves' hyperthyroidism. About the research overall: The authors defined stable hyperthyroidism as no ophthalmopathy within 18 months of follow-up. Notes on the study in general: Blood was where most expanded thyroid clonotypes above 0.001 frequency also turned up.

Hyperthyroidism patients were newly diagnosed, ill under 2 months, and aged 18 to 65 years. Amplification of TCR beta CDR3 regions used RNA transcripts. In the first round, RT-PCR was carried out with HTBI primers, and a multiplex PCR formed the second round. MiXCR, run by TCRdb on the multiplex PCR reads, gives a single entry per CDR3 protein. In the table there are some 1.1 million distinct CDR3 sequences, approximately 35% of which are singletons. Sequenced sample: peripheral blood or thyroid tissue (not recorded which). The TCR sequence derives from an adult man with Graves' hyperthyroidism. The genes are TRBV6-5 and TRBJ2-7, with D unresolved. The CDR3 coding sequence is TGTGCCAGCAGTTACCGACCAGGAACCTACGAGCAGTACTTC. Amino acid sequence: CASSYRPGTYEQYF.